This passage covers 24 T cell receptor beta chains from one sample sequenced in a study of cytomegalovirus exposure and HLA in healthy donors. Amplification used 60 Vbeta primers and 13 Jbeta primers. The method was immunoSEQ multiplex PCR; TCRdb's version includes in-frame clones alone and lacks a portion of them. The sample includes about 170,000 clones, more than 75% of them seen just once. Sample: PBMCs. All receptors derive from a man between 18 and 35 years old in good health and CMV-seropositive.

The rearrangement uses TRBV6-5 and TRBJ1-2, with no clear D. V lost 3 bases to trimming and J lost 6 bases, with 11 bases between them. CDR3 length: 13 residues. Germline V gives CDR1 MNHEY, CDR2 SVGAGI. DNA of the CDR3: TGTGCCAGCAGTTATCTTCGGAGCGATGGCTACACCTTC. Its protein is CASSYLRSDGYTF.

The chain recombines TRBV15 with TRBJ1-1; D is uncertain. The length of the CDR3 is 14 residues. V lost 4 bases, J lost 3 bases, and 12 bases lay in between. Germline-derived CDR1 and CDR2 are LNHNV and YYDKDF (reference sequence). This CDR3 reads CATSTIGVHTEAFF. The DNA of the CDR3 is TGTGCCACCAGCACCATAGGAGTTCACACTGAAGCTTTCTTT. The full variable domain, with the rest looked up from reference TRBV15 and TRBJ1-1, is DAMVIQNPRYQVTQFGKPVTLSCSQTLNHNVMYWYQQKSSQAPKLLFHYYDKDFNNEADTPDNFQSRRPNTSFCFLDIRSPGLGDTAMYLCATSTIGVHTEAFFGQGTRLTVV.

Concerning this clone itself: Other nucleotide sequences from this sample produce the same CDR3. The chain is built from TRBV15 and TRBJ2-7; tentatively, D is TRBD2 (6 bases). The V end lost 0 bases, the J end lost 6 bases, and 12 bases lay between the germline ends. The CDR3 length is 14 residues. Germline V gene lookup returns CDR1 LNHNV and CDR2 YYDKDF (reference sequence). The chain's CDR3 is CATSRDSGVGEQYF. The CDR3 DNA sequence: TGTGCCACCAGCAGAGATAGCGGTGTAGGCGAGCAGTACTTC.

V is TRBV30 and J is TRBJ2-7, with D perhaps matching TRBD1 (5 bases). V lost 3 bases and J lost 5, with 11 bases in between. Germline CDR1 reads GTSNPN; CDR2 reads SVGIG (reference sequence). CDR3 size: 12 residues. CDR3: CAWRVPRDEQYF. CDR3 in DNA: TGTGCCTGGAGGGTGCCCAGGGACGAGCAGTACTTC.

The chain is built from TRBV30 and TRBJ2-5, with TRBD2 identical over 14 bases. The CDR3 runs to 17 residues. The germline CDR1 and CDR2 sequences are GTSNPN and SVGIG (reference sequence). The V gene end was trimmed by 4 bases and the J gene end by 0 bases; junction bases not matched to a gene: 7. In DNA, the CDR3 is TGTGCCTGGAAACCAGGACTAGCGGGGGGATACCAAGAGACCCAGTACTTC. This encodes CAWKPGLAGGYQETQYF.

This clone was counted only a few times. This sequence joins TRBV5-6 and TRBJ2-7, with 7 bases aligning to TRBD1. The CDR3 extends over 13 amino acids. V lost 3 bases to trimming and J lost 4 bases; unmatched junction nucleotides: 4. Germline V CDR1 and CDR2: SGHDT, YYEEEE. The CDR3: CASSWGTVYEQYF. CDR3 coding DNA: TGTGCCAGCAGCTGGGGGACAGTTTACGAGCAGTACTTC.

This clone was seen a handful of times. This chain links TRBV4-2 with TRBJ2-7; D gene ambiguous. The germline V gene encodes CDR1 LGHNA and CDR2 YNFKEQ. The V end was cut by 4 bases, the J end by 0 bases, with 13 bases between. The CDR3 sequence is 15 residues long. CDR3 protein: CASSPELSPSYEQYF. The DNA of the CDR3 is TGTGCCAGCAGCCCGGAGTTGTCACCCTCCTACGAGCAGTACTTC.

This clone was detected only once. This chain joins TRBV14 and TRBJ2-7; weak D call: TRBD2 (5 bases). Germline CDR1 reads SGHDN; CDR2 reads FVKESK. With 1 base removed from V and 3 bases from J, the gap between germline ends came to 7 bases. The CDR3 sequence is 13 residues long. DNA for the CDR3: TGTGCCAGCAGCCAAGCGGGATTCTACGAGCAGTACTTC. Its protein product is CASSQAGFYEQYF.

This clone turned up a few times. This chain joins TRBV18 and TRBJ2-7, with 8 bases identical to TRBD1. The CDR3 consists of 16 residues. V lost 3 bases, J lost 2 bases, and 9 bases stayed unmatched. Germline V CDR1 and CDR2: KGHSH, LQKENI. Here the CDR3 reads CASSPIDRGLPYEQYF. The CDR3 DNA follows: TGTGCCAGCTCACCCATTGACAGGGGACTCCCCTACGAGCAGTACTTC.

This chain joins TRBV5-1 and TRBJ1-4; D is possibly TRBD1 (6 bases). This CDR3 has 15 residues. Trimming stripped 4 bases from V and 0 bases from J, with 10 bases between. Germline V gene lookup returns CDR1 SGHRS and CDR2 YFSETQ. DNA of the CDR3: TGCGCCAGCAGCCAAACAGGGTCAACTAATGAAAAACTGTTTTTT. Amino acid sequence: CASSQTGSTNEKLFF.

The V call is TRBV4-2, the J call TRBJ2-7; 8 bases agree with TRBD1. The CDR3 is 14 residues long. Germline V gene sequence: CDR1 LGHNA, CDR2 YNFKEQ. V was pared by 4 bases and J by 3 bases, with 5 bases of the junction left unmatched. CDR3 bases: TGTGCCAGCAGCCTCAGAGGACAGGGCTACGAGCAGTACTTC. The encoded protein is CASSLRGQGYEQYF.

This clone was detected only a few times. Other DNA sequences in the sample encode the same CDR3. The rearrangement joins TRBV7-9 to TRBJ2-7, with unresolved D. The CDR3 is 13 residues long. Germline V gene data show CDR1 as SEHNR and CDR2 as FQNEAQ (reference sequence). Trimming cost V 3 bases and J 4 bases, with 10 bases left between them. CDR3 amino acids: CASSLVTPYEQYF. The CDR3 DNA reads TGTGCCAGCAGCTTGGTGACACCATACGAGCAGTACTTC.

Note on this clone: Other DNA sequences from this sample encode an identical CDR3 as well. The CDR3 reads CASSSPRQGVAFF. CDR3 coding DNA: TGTGCCAGCAGCTCCCCGAGACAGGGAGTAGCTTTCTTT. The chain employs TRBV11-3 and TRBJ1-1, with TRBD1 matching 7 bases. The trim removed 4 bases at V and 10 bases at J, leaving 9 bases unmatched. The CDR3 is 13 amino acids. Germline V CDR1 and CDR2: SGHNT, YENEEA.

The chain employs TRBV27 and TRBJ2-7; D ambiguous. Deletions cut 0 bases from V and 6 bases from J, with 9 bases between. This CDR3 comprises 13 residues. Germline-derived CDR1 and CDR2 are MNHEY and SMNVEV (reference sequence). CDR3 region: CASSLSIYSEQYF. CDR3 bases: TGTGCCAGCAGTTTATCGATTTACTCCGAGCAGTACTTC.

J is TRBJ2-2 and V is TRBV9; possible D gene TRBD2, 7 bases. The germline V and J ends were trimmed by 3 bases and 3 bases, with 15 bases remaining between them. The CDR3 runs to 16 residues. Germline V gives CDR1 SGDLS, CDR2 YYNGEE. DNA for the CDR3: TGTGCCAGCAGCGCTCAAGGGGGGGGCTACACCGGGGAGCTGTTTTTT. The encoded protein is CASSAQGGGYTGELFF.

The genes are TRBV11-1 and TRBJ2-2, with 10 positions matching TRBD1. This CDR3 has 16 amino acids. The germline CDR1 and CDR2 sequences are SGHAT and FQDESV (reference sequence). V shed 6 bases, J shed 3 bases, and the junction held 7 bases outside the gene matches. The chain's CDR3 is CASSRQGARDTGELFF. DNA of the CDR3: TGTGCCAGCAGTCGACAGGGGGCGAGGGACACCGGGGAGCTGTTTTTT.

The J gene is TRBJ2-3, the V gene TRBV11-2, with D possibly TRBD2 on 6 matching bases. The CDR3 loop spans 15 amino acids. Trimming stripped 7 bases from V and 3 bases from J, with 17 bases between. From germline, CDR1 is SGHAT and CDR2 FQNNGV. CDR3 residues: CASIGTSHVTDTQYF. The CDR3 DNA reads as TGTGCCAGCATTGGGACTTCACACGTGACAGATACGCAGTATTTT.

The chain carries TRBV6-5 and TRBJ2-5; 7 positions agree with TRBD2. This CDR3 is 16 amino acids long. Losses at the gene ends were 0 bases for V and 5 bases for J; bases not matched to a gene: 9. CDR1 is MNHEY, CDR2 SVGAGI, per germline. This chain's CDR3 is CASSYSGSGVPETQYF. Written as DNA, the CDR3 is TGTGCCAGCAGTTACTCGGGGAGCGGGGTCCCGGAGACCCAGTACTTC.

The chain links TRBV9 to TRBJ2-3; a weak D match, TRBD2 (7 bases). This CDR3 has 17 amino acids. Looked up from germline, CDR1 is SGDLS and CDR2 is YYNGEE. V lost 1 base, J lost 0 bases, and 15 bases lay in between. The CDR3 DNA reads TGTGCCAGCAGCGTAAGTTGGGGGGGCGCGAGCACAGATACGCAGTATTTT. Amino acids: CASSVSWGGASTDTQYF.

Notes on this clone: The junction shows a germline mismatch at one end, possibly a read error. This chain links TRBV25-1 with TRBJ2-4; D is unclear. This CDR3 has 12 residues. In germline, CDR1 is MGHDK, CDR2 SYGVNS. The CDR3 spells CASSSTPNSQYF. CDR3 sequence (DNA): TGTGCCAGCTCCAGTACGCCGAACAGTCAGTACTTC.

The chain recombines TRBV18 with TRBJ1-2; D is possibly TRBD1 (5 bases). V shed 0 bases and J shed 5 bases, with 19 bases lying between them. From germline, CDR1 is KGHSH and CDR2 LQKENI. This CDR3 has 17 amino acids. This chain's CDR3 is CASSPPGGGLIPYGYTF. In nucleotides, the CDR3 is TGTGCCAGCTCACCACCGGGGGGTGGACTAATCCCATATGGCTACACCTTC.

The genes are TRBV7-9 and TRBJ2-3, with 8 nucleotides matching TRBD2. The CDR3 loop spans 15 amino acids. Germline V CDR1 and CDR2: SEHNR, FQNEAQ (reference sequence). Trimming at V came to 7 bases and at J to 3 bases, leaving 9 bases not matched to a gene. The CDR3 here is CASIKTSVGTDTQYF. The CDR3 nucleotides read TGTGCCAGCATCAAGACTAGCGTGGGGACAGATACGCAGTATTTT.

The CDR3 region is CASSQEERSLETQYF. Written as DNA, the CDR3 is TGCGCCAGCAGCCAAGAAGAGCGGAGTCTAGAGACCCAGTACTTC. V and J are TRBV4-1 and TRBJ2-5, with D maybe TRBD2 (5 bases). CDR1 is MGHRA and CDR2 is YSYEKL in the germline V gene. The V gene lost 0 bases and the J gene lost 4 bases, with 12 bases spanning the gap. This CDR3 is built from 15 residues.

The V call is TRBV30, the J call TRBJ2-1; TRBD1 matches at 8 bases. Germline V gene lookup returns CDR1 GTSNPN and CDR2 SVGIG (reference sequence). Trimming took 2 bases from V and 10 from J; bases not matched to a gene: 7. This CDR3 has 13 amino acids. CDR3 in DNA: TGTGCCTGGAGTCTCGACAGGGGCGGAGAGCAGTTCTTC. Translation: CAWSLDRGGEQFF.